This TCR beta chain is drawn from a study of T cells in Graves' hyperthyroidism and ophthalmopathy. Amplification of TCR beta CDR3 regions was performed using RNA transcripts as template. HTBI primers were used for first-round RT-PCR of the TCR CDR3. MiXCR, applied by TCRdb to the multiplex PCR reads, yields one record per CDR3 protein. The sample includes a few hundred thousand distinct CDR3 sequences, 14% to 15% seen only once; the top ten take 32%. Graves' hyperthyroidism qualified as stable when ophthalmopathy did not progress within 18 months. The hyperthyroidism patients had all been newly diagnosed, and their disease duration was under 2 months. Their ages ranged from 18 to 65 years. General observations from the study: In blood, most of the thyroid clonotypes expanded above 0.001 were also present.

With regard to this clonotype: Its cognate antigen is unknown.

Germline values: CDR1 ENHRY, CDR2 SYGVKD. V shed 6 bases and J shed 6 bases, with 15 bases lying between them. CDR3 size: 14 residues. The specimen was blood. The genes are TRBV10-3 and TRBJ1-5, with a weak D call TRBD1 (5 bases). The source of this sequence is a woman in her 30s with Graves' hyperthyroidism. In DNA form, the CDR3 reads TGTGCCATCAGGGGGGTAATCGAAGGTCAGCCCCAGCATTTT. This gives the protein CAIRGVIEGQPQHF.